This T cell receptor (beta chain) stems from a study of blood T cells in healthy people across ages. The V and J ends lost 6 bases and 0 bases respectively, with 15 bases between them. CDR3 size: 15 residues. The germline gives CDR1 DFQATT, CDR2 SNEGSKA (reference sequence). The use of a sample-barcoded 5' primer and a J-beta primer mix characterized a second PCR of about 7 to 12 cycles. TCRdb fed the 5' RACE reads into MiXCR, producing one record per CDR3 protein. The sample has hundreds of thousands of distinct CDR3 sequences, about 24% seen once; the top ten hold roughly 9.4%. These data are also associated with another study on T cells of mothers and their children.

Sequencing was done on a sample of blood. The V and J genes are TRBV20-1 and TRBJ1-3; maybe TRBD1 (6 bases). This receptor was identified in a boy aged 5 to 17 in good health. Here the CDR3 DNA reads TGCAGTGCGGTGGGACACCCGCACTCTGGAAACACCATATATTTT. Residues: CSAVGHPHSGNTIYF.